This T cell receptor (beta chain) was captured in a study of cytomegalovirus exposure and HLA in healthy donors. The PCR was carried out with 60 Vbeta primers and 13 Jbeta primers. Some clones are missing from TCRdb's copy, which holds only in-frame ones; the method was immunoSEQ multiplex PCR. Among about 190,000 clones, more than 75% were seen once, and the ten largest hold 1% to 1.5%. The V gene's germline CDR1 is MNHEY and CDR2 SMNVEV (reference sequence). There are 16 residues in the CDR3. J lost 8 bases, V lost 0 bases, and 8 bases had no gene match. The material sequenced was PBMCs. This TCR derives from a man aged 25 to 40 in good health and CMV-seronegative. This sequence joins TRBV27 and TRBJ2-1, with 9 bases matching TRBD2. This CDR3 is CASSLSISGSRYEQFF. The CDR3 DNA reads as TGTGCCAGCAGTTTATCGATTAGCGGGAGTCGGTATGAGCAGTTCTTC.